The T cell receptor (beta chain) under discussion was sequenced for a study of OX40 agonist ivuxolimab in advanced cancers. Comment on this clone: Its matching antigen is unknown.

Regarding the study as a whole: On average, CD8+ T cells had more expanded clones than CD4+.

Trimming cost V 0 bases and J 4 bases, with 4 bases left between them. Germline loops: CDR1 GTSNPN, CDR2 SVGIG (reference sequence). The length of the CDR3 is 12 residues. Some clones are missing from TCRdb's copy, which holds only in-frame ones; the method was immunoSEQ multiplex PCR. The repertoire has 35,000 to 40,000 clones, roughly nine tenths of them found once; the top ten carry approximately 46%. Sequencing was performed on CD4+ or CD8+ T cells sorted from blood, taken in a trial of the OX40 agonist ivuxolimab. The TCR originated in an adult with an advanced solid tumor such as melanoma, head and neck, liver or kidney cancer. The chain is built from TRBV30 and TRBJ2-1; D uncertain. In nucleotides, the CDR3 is TGTGCCTGGAGTGTAGGATACAATGAGCAGTTCTTC. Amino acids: CAWSVGYNEQFF.